Each of the 2 T cell receptor beta chains below was sequenced from the same sample in a study of blood T cell repertoires in COVID-19. Clones were read by immunoSEQ multiplex PCR, and TCRdb kept only the in-frame ones, dropping some. This sample yields about 200,000 clones, of which about 90% are seen a single time; 0.75% to 0.9% belongs to the top ten. Sequenced: peripheral blood. Receptor source: a woman in her 70s with acute or convalescent COVID-19.

This chain links TRBV6-5 with TRBJ1-1; D is undetermined. The germline V gene has CDR1 MNHEY and CDR2 SVGAGI. Trimming left V 0 bases short and J 0 bases short, with 8 bases between. The CDR3 is made up of 15 amino acids. CDR3 in amino acids: CASSYSHSLNTEAFF. CDR3 nucleotides: TGTGCCAGCAGTTACTCCCACAGCTTGAACACTGAAGCTTTCTTT.

The chain has TRBV29-1 and TRBJ2-3; 9 positions match TRBD2. Germline-derived CDR1 and CDR2 are SQVTM and ANQGSEA. V gave up 5 bases and J gave up 0 bases; unmatched junction bases: 6. The CDR3 runs 15 residues. As DNA, the CDR3 is TGCAGCGTTCGGAGACTAGCGGAAAGCACAGATACGCAGTATTTT. This gives the protein CSVRRLAESTDTQYF.